Reported below is one TCR beta chain. Researchers ran the PCR with 60 Vbeta and 13 Jbeta primers. The repertoire was sequenced with immunoSEQ multiplex PCR; TCRdb's copy has only in-frame clones and lacks some. The sample shows approximately 92,000 clones, roughly 63% of them seen only once. These data belong to a study of cytomegalovirus exposure and HLA in healthy donors. Germline CDR1 is KGHSH and CDR2 is LQKENI. Trimming cost V 2 bases and J 6 bases; bases outside gene matches: 1. This CDR3 has 13 residues. Sequencing input: PBMCs. This receptor was taken from a man between 50 and 59 years old in good health and CMV-seronegative. The V and J genes are TRBV18 and TRBJ1-1, with 9 bases lining up with TRBD1. For the CDR3, the DNA is TGTGCCAGCTCACCAGGGACAGGGCCTGAAGCTTTCTTT. Encoded protein: CASSPGTGPEAFF. The full variable domain, rest sourced from reference TRBV18 and TRBJ1-1, is NAGVMQNPRHLVRRRGQEARLRCSPMKGHSHVYWYRQLPEEGLKFMVYLQKENIIDESGMPKERFSAEFPKEGPSILRIQQVVRGDSAAYFCASSPGTGPEAFFGQGTRLTVV.